This is a list of T cell receptor beta chains from one sample in a study of blood T cell repertoires in COVID-19. The data were produced by immunoSEQ multiplex PCR, yet TCRdb's version contains in-frame clones alone and is incomplete. The data contain some 23,000 clones, around nine tenths of them singletons. Sequencing was carried out using peripheral blood. The receptor set was obtained from a human donor in a cohort sampled during active COVID-19. The CDR3 runs from the conserved cysteine through the conserved F or W. The D gene is left open where the match is weak. Size tells how often a clone was seen (once, few, many) or the class of an expanded clone, and some rows leave it out.

cdr3_nt | cdr3_aa | clone_size | j_call | v_call | d_call
TGTGCCAGCTCACCTCCCGGGTACCAAGAGACCCAGTACTTC | CASSPPGYQETQYF | . | TRBJ2-5 | TRBV18 | .
TGCGCCAGCAGCTCGCCGGGACAGGTAACCTACGAGCAGTACTTC | CASSSPGQVTYEQYF | . | TRBJ2-7 | TRBV5-1 | TRBD1
TGTGCCAGTAGTCGAGGACAGGCACCCTACGAGCAGTACTTC | CASSRGQAPYEQYF | . | TRBJ2-7 | TRBV19 | TRBD1
TGTGCCAGCAGCCATGCGGGGAGGGATCAGCCCCAGCATTTT | CASSHAGRDQPQHF | . | TRBJ1-5 | TRBV3-1/TRBV3-2 | .
TGCGCCAGCGGAGAAGCTGGAGGCTCTAACTCTGGAAACACCATATATTTT | CASGEAGGSNSGNTIYF | . | TRBJ1-3 | TRBV23-1 | .
TGTGCCAGCAGCTCTGGGACAGCGTATAATTCACCCCTCCACTTT | CASSSGTAYNSPLHF | . | TRBJ1-6 | TRBV5-4 | TRBD1
TGTGCCAGCTCAGCCGGGTCAAGGAACAATGAGCAGTTCTTC | CASSAGSRNNEQFF | . | TRBJ2-1 | TRBV18 | .
TGTGCCAGCAGCCCGACAGGGATCGACTCTGGAAACACCATATATTTT | CASSPTGIDSGNTIYF | once | TRBJ1-3 | TRBV3-1/TRBV3-2 | TRBD1
TGCGCCAGCAGCTTGGTACCCGGACTAGGAACCGGGGAGCTGTTTTTT | CASSLVPGLGTGELFF | . | TRBJ2-2 | TRBV5-1 | TRBD2
TGTGCCAGCAAGGAAGCGGTCAACACTGAAGCTTTCTTT | CASKEAVNTEAFF | . | TRBJ1-1 | TRBV14 | .
TGTGCCAGCAGCTTAGATCAGGGGGCGGAGTTCTTC | CASSLDQGAEFF | . | TRBJ2-1 | TRBV7-2 | TRBD1
TGCGCCAGCAGCGCCCAGGGCGACTACGAGCAGTACTTC | CASSAQGDYEQYF | . | TRBJ2-7 | TRBV5-1 | .
TGTGCCAGCAGCTTAGGGGTCGGGACAGCCATAGGGGCACTTCAGTACTTC | CASSLGVGTAIGALQYF | . | TRBJ2-4 | TRBV11-2 | TRBD1
TGTGCCAGCGTAATGCCCGCACTCTATGGCTACACCTTC | CASVMPALYGYTF | . | TRBJ1-2 | TRBV6-5 | .
TGTGCCACCAGTGCTGACGGGGACTATGGCTACACCTTC | CATSADGDYGYTF | . | TRBJ1-2 | TRBV24-1 | .
TGCGCCAGCAGCTTAGGGGCCCCTACCTACGAGCAGTACTTC | CASSLGAPTYEQYF | . | TRBJ2-7 | TRBV5-1 | .
TGTGCCAGCAGTGACGGGGGACAGGTTTTCTCTGGGGCCAACGTCCTGACTTTC | CASSDGGQVFSGANVLTF | . | TRBJ2-6 | TRBV6-4 | TRBD1
TGTGCCAGTAGTATATTAGGAGATGGCTACACCTTC | CASSILGDGYTF | . | TRBJ1-2 | TRBV19 | .
TGCGCCAGCAGCGCTAACCCCGGGGCCACACAGGGAAAGAACACTGAAGCTTTCTTT | CASSANPGATQGKNTEAFF | . | TRBJ1-1 | TRBV5-1 | .
TGTGCCAGCAGTGGGGACAGGGGTGAAAAACTGTTTTTT | CASSGDRGEKLFF | . | TRBJ1-4 | TRBV2 | TRBD1
TGTGCCAGCAGCTTGGCGGGTGGGGCCGGGAGGCCCCAGCATTTT | CASSLAGGAGRPQHF | . | TRBJ1-5 | TRBV5-6 | .
TGTGCCAGTCAGAAGACAACTAATGAAAAACTGTTTTTT | CASQKTTNEKLFF | . | TRBJ1-4 | TRBV2 | .
TGTGCCAGCAGCTTAGGGAGACCCGGGACTAGCGGGATTAAGGATACGCAGTATTTT | CASSLGRPGTSGIKDTQYF | . | TRBJ2-3 | TRBV11-3 | TRBD2
TGTGCCAGCAGCTCAACAGGGGATTTTAACTATGGCTACACCTTC | CASSSTGDFNYGYTF | . | TRBJ1-2 | TRBV21-1 | .
TGTGCCAGCAGCGTCGGGGACAGGAACACTGAAGCTTTCTTT | CASSVGDRNTEAFF | . | TRBJ1-1 | TRBV9 | TRBD1
TGTGCCAGTAGTATTAGGAACGGCGGTTTCGAAAGTGTGAATTCACCCCTCCACTTT | CASSIRNGGFESVNSPLHF | few | TRBJ1-6 | TRBV19 | .
TGTGCCACCAGCAGAGGAGACAGGCTCCACGAGCAGTACTTC | CATSRGDRLHEQYF | . | TRBJ2-7 | TRBV15 | .
TGTGCCAGCAGTTTATCGTCGAGGGGGTATACGCAGTATTTT | CASSLSSRGYTQYF | . | TRBJ2-3 | TRBV27 | .
TGTGCCAGCAGAACAGACAGGGGGGCGGCTTTCTTT | CASRTDRGAAFF | . | TRBJ1-1 | TRBV6-6 | TRBD1
TGTGCCAGCAGCCCACCTTCAGGGACTAGCGGACCCGAGAAGCAGTTCTTC | CASSPPSGTSGPEKQFF | . | TRBJ2-1 | TRBV5-4 | TRBD2
TGCGCCAGCCGCGTTGGGGACAGACATGAAGCTTTCTTT | CASRVGDRHEAFF | . | TRBJ1-1 | TRBV5-1 | TRBD1
TGTGCCAGCAGCCCTGGGACTAGCGGGCCCAACCCCTACAATGAGCAGTTCTTC | CASSPGTSGPNPYNEQFF | . | TRBJ2-1 | TRBV6-2/TRBV6-3 | TRBD2
TGTGCCAGCAGTCCAAGCGAGCGGGGGTGGAAGACCCAGTACTTC | CASSPSERGWKTQYF | . | TRBJ2-5 | TRBV6-5 | TRBD2
TGCAGCGCTCGGGACAGGACGTCTTATGGCTACACCTTC | CSARDRTSYGYTF | . | TRBJ1-2 | TRBV29-1 | TRBD1
TGTGCCAGCAGCTTCTTCCCGGACGGAGGCTCTGGAAACACCATATATTTT | CASSFFPDGGSGNTIYF | . | TRBJ1-3 | TRBV11-2 | .
TGTGCCAGCAGCTTATTACGGTCCTCCTACGAGCAGTACTTC | CASSLLRSSYEQYF | once | TRBJ2-7 | TRBV11-2 | .
TGTGCCAGCAGTTATACTGCCGGTTTCCCCTATTATGGCTACACCTTC | CASSYTAGFPYYGYTF | . | TRBJ1-2 | TRBV6-5 | .
TGTGCCAGCAGCTTGGGGGCCGGTGGGAGCGGGGAGCTGTTTTTT | CASSLGAGGSGELFF | . | TRBJ2-2 | TRBV5-4 | .
TGTGCCAGTAGTATAGCGGGAACGTTTAGCTCCTACGAGCAGTACTTC | CASSIAGTFSSYEQYF | . | TRBJ2-7 | TRBV19 | .
TGTGCCAGTAGTATTGGTCAGGGTGGGGAGACCCAGTACTTC | CASSIGQGGETQYF | . | TRBJ2-5 | TRBV19 | .
TGTGCCAGCAGCTCGGGAGTAATTTCTCGGGGGAACACTGAAGCTTTCTTT | CASSSGVISRGNTEAFF | . | TRBJ1-1 | TRBV7-9 | .
TGTGCCAGCAGTTACCACGACAGGGGAGGGGCTTTCTTT | CASSYHDRGGAFF | once | TRBJ1-1 | TRBV6-2/TRBV6-3 | TRBD1
TGTGCCAGCAGCTTAGGAGGGAGACTCCACGGAGCGGCTTTCTTT | CASSLGGRLHGAAFF | . | TRBJ1-1 | TRBV7-2 | .
TGTGCCATAACCGGGACAGGGGGCACTGAAGCTTTCTTT | CAITGTGGTEAFF | once | TRBJ1-1 | TRBV10-3 | TRBD1
TGTGCCAGCAGCCGGGAGGGCACTGAAGCTTTCTTT | CASSREGTEAFF | . | TRBJ1-1 | TRBV11-2 | .
TGTGCCACCAGGGTAGAAGAGACCCAGTACTTC | CATRVEETQYF | . | TRBJ2-5 | TRBV15 | .
TGTGCCATCAGTGAGAAGGAGCTCAATCAGCCCCAGCATTTT | CAISEKELNQPQHF | . | TRBJ1-5 | TRBV10-3 | .
TGTGCCATCAGTGAGTCTGAAGACAGCAGGATCACAGATACGCAGTATTTT | CAISESEDSRITDTQYF | few | TRBJ2-3 | TRBV10-3 | .
TGTGCCAGCAGCCCCCGACGCGACTCTGGTGCCAACGTCCTGACTTTC | CASSPRRDSGANVLTF | . | TRBJ2-6 | TRBV7-8 | .
TGTGCCTGGAGTGGCCAGGGCAAGACTGGCTCTAACTATGGCTACACCTTC | CAWSGQGKTGSNYGYTF | . | TRBJ1-2 | TRBV30 | .
TGCGCCAGCAGGAATCCGCTGACTAGCGGGGAGGCAGATACGCAGTATTTT | CASRNPLTSGEADTQYF | few | TRBJ2-3 | TRBV5-1 | TRBD2
TGTGCCAGCAGGCTGCAGCCGGCAGGGGGCGCAGCTTTCTTT | CASRLQPAGGAAFF | . | TRBJ1-1 | TRBV5-5 | TRBD1
TGTGCCACCCGGGGAGTCGAAAGGTCTGAAGCTTTCTTT | CATRGVERSEAFF | . | TRBJ1-1 | TRBV19 | .
TGTGCCAGCAGCCAAGACGGATGGACCCCTGGCGGGGAGCAGTTCTTC | CASSQDGWTPGGEQFF | . | TRBJ2-1 | TRBV3-1/TRBV3-2 | .
TGTGCCAGCAGCTTAGCGGGGGCGAACACAGATACGCAGTATTTT | CASSLAGANTDTQYF | . | TRBJ2-3 | TRBV7-3 | .
TGTGCCAGCACCCGTGGGGAGACCACAGATACGCAGTATTTT | CASTRGETTDTQYF | . | TRBJ2-3 | TRBV7-8 | .
TGTGCCAGCAGTCCGGGACAGGGGATTGGGGGCAATCAGCCCCAGCATTTT | CASSPGQGIGGNQPQHF | few | TRBJ1-5 | TRBV6-6 | TRBD1
TGTGCCAGCAGTACGACAGGGGACTCACCCCTCCACTTT | CASSTTGDSPLHF | . | TRBJ1-6 | TRBV12-3/TRBV12-4 | TRBD1
TGTGCCATCAAGGTGGAGGCGGAAACCTTCCGTCGGAATAGAAACACCATATATTTT | CAIKVEAETFRRNRNTIYF | once | TRBJ1-3 | TRBV10-3 | .
. | CASTVWGGGACGETQYF | . | TRBJ2-5 | TRBV12-1 | .